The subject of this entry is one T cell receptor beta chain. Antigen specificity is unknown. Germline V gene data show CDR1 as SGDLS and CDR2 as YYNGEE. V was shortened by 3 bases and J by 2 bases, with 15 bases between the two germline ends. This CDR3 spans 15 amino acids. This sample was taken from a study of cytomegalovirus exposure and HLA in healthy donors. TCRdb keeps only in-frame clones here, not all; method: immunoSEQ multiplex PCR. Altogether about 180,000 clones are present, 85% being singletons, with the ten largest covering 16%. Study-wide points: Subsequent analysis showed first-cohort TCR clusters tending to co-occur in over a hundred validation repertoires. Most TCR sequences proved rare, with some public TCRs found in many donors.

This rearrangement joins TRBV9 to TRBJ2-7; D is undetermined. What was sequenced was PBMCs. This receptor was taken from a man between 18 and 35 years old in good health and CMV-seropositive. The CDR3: CASSARLGSPYEQYF. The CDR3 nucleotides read TGTGCCAGCAGCGCGCGACTCGGTTCCCCCTACGAGCAGTACTTC.